This TCR beta chain was found in a study of cytomegalovirus exposure and HLA in healthy donors. PCR amplification relied on 60 Vbeta primers (plus 13 Jbeta primers). Method: immunoSEQ multiplex PCR; TCRdb's copy keeps in-frame clones and lacks some. The table lists about 140,000 clones, about four fifths of them singletons, with 2.5% to 3.5% in the top ten. Germline V gives CDR1 LNHNV, CDR2 YYDKDF (reference sequence). V shed 1 base and J shed 7 bases, with 11 bases lying between them. The CDR3 extends over 14 amino acids. Study-wide findings and caveats: Most TCR sequences proved rare, with some public TCRs found in many donors. After further analysis at a later stage, 16,951 TCR beta sequences were associated with HLA alleles at 0.05 false discovery rate. Previous analysis showed most TCR beta V segments were productive about 87% or about 30% of the time. Presence/absence analyses rested on an assumption that sequencing depth was roughly uniform across donors.

In the case of this clone: Its antigen is undetermined.

The rearrangement uses TRBV15 and TRBJ1-5; D unclear. The sequenced material came from PBMCs. This receptor was obtained from a male donor in good health and CMV-seronegative. Written as DNA, the CDR3 is TGTGCCACCAGCAGAGCGGGGAGCCGGCAGCCCCAGCATTTT. It codes for CATSRAGSRQPQHF.